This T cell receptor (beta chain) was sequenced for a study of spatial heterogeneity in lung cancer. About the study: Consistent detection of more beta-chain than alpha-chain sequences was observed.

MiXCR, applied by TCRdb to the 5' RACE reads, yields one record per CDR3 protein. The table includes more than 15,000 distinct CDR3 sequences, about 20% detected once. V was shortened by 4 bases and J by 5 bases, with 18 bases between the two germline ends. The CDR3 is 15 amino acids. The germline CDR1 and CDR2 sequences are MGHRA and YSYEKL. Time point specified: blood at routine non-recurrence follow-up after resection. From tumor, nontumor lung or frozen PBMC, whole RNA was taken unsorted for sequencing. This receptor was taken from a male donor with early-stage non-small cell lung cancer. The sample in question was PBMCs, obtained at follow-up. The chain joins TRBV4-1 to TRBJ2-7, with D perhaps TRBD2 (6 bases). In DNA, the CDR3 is TGCGCCAGCAGCCCTCAACGGAGGGGCTTGGACGAGCAGTACTTC. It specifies CASSPQRRGLDEQYF.